This T cell receptor (beta chain) was found in a study of blood T cell repertoires in COVID-19. At the level of the study: Acute and convalescent COVID-19 specimens originated in the United States, Italy and Spain. Nucleic acid was either cDNA or gDNA, and it came from T cells, B-cell-depleted T cells, or PBMCs.

Trimming took off 1 base at V and 7 bases at J, with 8 bases between the two ends. The CDR3 consists of 13 residues. Using immunoSEQ multiplex PCR, the repertoire was profiled, and TCRdb retains in-frame clones only, with some absent. The sample has 150,000 to 200,000 clones, more than 75% seen once. Sequencing was performed on peripheral blood. The receptor was isolated from a woman aged 18-29 years who had recovered from COVID-19. V is TRBV12-3 or TRBV12-4 and J is TRBJ1-5; D uncertain. CDR3 DNA: TGTGCCAGCAGTTTAGGTGGAGGGCAGCCCCAGCATTTT. It translates to CASSLGGGQPQHF.